The subject of this entry is one T cell receptor (beta chain). As yet, its antigen is unknown. This entry is derived from a study of blood T cells in healthy people across ages. Whole-study results and caveats: Getting older went along with TCR beta diversity per million T cells dropping roughly linearly. Naive CD4+ cells and diversity were both higher in long-lived donors than in aged donors. What prevented conclusive comparison of naive and antigen-experienced cells was that PBMCs were unsorted.

Through a sample-barcoded 5' primer and a J-beta primer mix, a second PCR was run for roughly 6 to 12 cycles. TCRdb independently ran MiXCR on the 5' RACE reads; one entry per CDR3 protein. Of some 880,000 distinct CDR3 sequences in the sample, roughly 40% were seen once. The sequence derives from a young man in good health. The source material was blood.

The CDR3 reads CASSPREDREQYF. The DNA of the CDR3 is TGTGCCAGCTCACCACGCGAGGACAGGGAGCAGTACTTC. The gene calls are TRBV18 and TRBJ2-5; 8 bases map to TRBD1. Germline V gives CDR1 KGHSH, CDR2 LQKENI. V gave up 1 base and J gave up 11 bases; unmatched junction bases: 6. The length of the CDR3 is 13 residues. Full variable domain (remainder filled in from reference TRBV18 and TRBJ2-5): NAGVMQNPRHLVRRRGQEARLRCSPMKGHSHVYWYRQLPEEGLKFMVYLQKENIIDESGMPKERFSAEFPKEGPSILRIQQVVRGDSAAYFCASSPREDREQYFGPGTRLLVL.